The rows below give T cell receptor beta chains drawn from one sample of a study of response to subunit inactivated influenza vaccine. TCRdb reprocessed the RT-PCR reads via MiXCR and lists one record per CDR3 protein. The repertoire has about 830,000 distinct CDR3 sequences, approximately 17% of them found once; the top ten carry around 9.9%. The sample consisted of PBMCs from blood, taken around 5 days after vaccination. These receptors were collected from a man in his fifties or sixties who received an inactivated influenza vaccine. CDR3s include the opening cysteine and the closing phenylalanine or tryptophan. Each record gives: D gene, clone size, V gene, J gene, CDR3 protein, CDR3 DNA. The D gene is left open where the match is weak. Some rows mark clone size as missing; the rest say once, few, many or name a class of expanded clone.

TRBD2	.	TRBV20-1	TRBJ2-1	CSALTSGRGDEQFF	TGCAGTGCCCTGACTAGCGGGAGGGGCGATGAGCAGTTCTTC
TRBD1	.	TRBV20-1	TRBJ2-2	CSARGQTNTGELFF	TGCAGTGCCCGGGGACAGACGAACACCGGGGAGCTGTTTTTT
.	few	TRBV10-3	TRBJ1-1	CAINTAPNTEAFF	TGTGCCATCAATACGGCTCCGAACACTGAAGCTTTCTTT
.	.	TRBV15	TRBJ2-5	CATSRDTGYQETQYF	TGTGCCACCAGCAGAGACACAGGGTACCAAGAGACCCAGTACTTC
.	few	TRBV25-1	TRBJ2-1	CASSEFSGNEQFF	TGTGCCAGCAGTGAATTCTCAGGGAATGAGCAGTTCTTC
TRBD1	few	TRBV6-2/TRBV6-3	TRBJ1-1	CASSSLPTWTGIVNTEAFF	TGTGCCAGCAGTTCCTTACCCACTTGGACAGGGATTGTGAACACTGAAGCTTTCTTT
.	.	TRBV16	TRBJ1-4	CASSQWTIDGGENEKLFF	TGTGCCAGCAGCCAATGGACTATCGACGGAGGAGAAAATGAAAAACTGTTTTTT
TRBD2	.	TRBV6-2/TRBV6-3	TRBJ2-3	CASSYTLASGGPSTDTQYF	TGTGCCAGCAGTTACACCTTGGCTAGCGGGGGCCCGAGCACAGATACGCAGTATTTT
.	.	TRBV20-1	TRBJ1-5	CSARDAGFNQPQHF	TGCAGTGCTAGAGATGCAGGGTTCAATCAGCCCCAGCATTTT
.	few	TRBV15	TRBJ2-7	CATSRVSSNYEQYF	TGTGCCACCAGCAGAGTTTCCAGCAACTACGAGCAGTACTTC
.	.	TRBV27	TRBJ1-6	CASRARDGYNSPLHF	TGTGCCAGCAGGGCCCGGGACGGATATAATTCACCCCTCCACTTT
.	.	TRBV4-3	TRBJ2-2	CASSQDRTRGELCF	TGCGCCAGCAGCCAAGATAGAACGAGGGGGGAGCTGTGTTTT
.	.	TRBV3-1	TRBJ2-7	CASSPDLDRLHEQYF	TGTGCCAGCAGCCCGGACTTAGACAGGCTCCACGAGCAGTACTTC
TRBD2	few	TRBV6-5	TRBJ2-5	CASSYRRGVETQYF	TGTGCCAGCAGTTACAGGCGGGGGGTCGAGACCCAGTACTTC
.	.	TRBV5-1	TRBJ2-1	CASSLVYPGSYNEQFF	TGCGCCAGCAGCTTGGTGTATCCGGGCTCCTACAATGAGCAGTTCTTC
TRBD2	.	TRBV3-1	TRBJ2-3	CTFSIRGAGGSTDTQYF	TGTACCTTCAGTATTCGTGGGGCGGGAGGGTCGACAGATACGCAGTATTTT
.	few	TRBV6-2/TRBV6-3	TRBJ1-5	CASSDYPNQPQHF	TGTGCCAGCTCGGATTACCCTAATCAGCCCCAGCATTTT
.	.	TRBV2	TRBJ2-1	CASSVLQGSHEQFF	TGTGCCAGCAGTGTTTTGCAGGGGAGTCATGAGCAGTTCTTC
TRBD1	.	TRBV20-1	TRBJ2-7	CSARSGTGMSYEQYF	TGCAGTGCTAGGTCCGGGACAGGGATGTCCTACGAGCAGTACTTC
.	.	TRBV20-1	TRBJ2-5	CSARDRSIPRKTQYF	TGCAGTGCTAGAGATCGGTCCATACCGAGGAAGACCCAGTACTTC